Listed here are 11 T cell receptor beta chains from one sample, sequenced in a study of low-dose radiotherapy and immunotherapy resistance in tumors. TRAV- and TRBV-specific primers primed first-strand cDNA, covering alpha and beta chains. For amplifying TCRs, the PCR ran for approximately 18 cycles with Phusion, which was used together with a constant-region primer and the adapter on the V primers. Using its own MiXCR run on the reads, TCRdb lists one record per CDR3 protein. The sample consists of 80,000 to 90,000 distinct CDR3 sequences, 18% of them appearing once. Regarding time point: before trial treatment. The sample consisted of PBMCs, taken before treatment. These receptors all come from a male donor with prostate cancer.

This clonotype has at least ten counts. This chain joins TRBV12-3 or TRBV12-4 and TRBJ2-3; 9 nucleotides align to TRBD2. CDR3 size: 16 residues. The V segment lost 3 bases and the J segment 9 bases; nucleotides outside the gene matches: 13. CDR3 nucleotides: TGTGCCAGCAGTTTTCTAAGCGGGGGGACCCGCCCCACGCAGTATTTT. It translates to CASSFLSGGTRPTQYF.

This rearrangement joins TRBV11-2 to TRBJ1-5; D ambiguous. Trimming pared 0 bases from V and 1 base from J, leaving 4 bases between. Looked up from germline, CDR1 is SGHAT and CDR2 is FQNNGV. This CDR3 contains 14 residues. The CDR3 is CASSLDTSNQPQHF. In DNA, the CDR3 is TGTGCCAGCAGCTTAGATACAAGCAATCAGCCCCAGCATTTT.

This clonotype appeared many times. The J gene is TRBJ1-1, the V gene TRBV3-1, with TRBD1 as a possible D gene (5 bases). V lost 5 bases, J lost 1 base, and 11 bases lay in between. The CDR3 consists of 14 residues. Germline CDR1 LGHDT, CDR2 YNNKEL (reference sequence). As DNA, the CDR3 is TGTGCCAGCAGCTGGATTAGGGGGAACACTGAAGCTTTCTTT. It codes for CASSWIRGNTEAFF.

This clonotype was recorded many times. The chain joins TRBV7-9 to TRBJ2-4; D is perhaps TRBD2 (5 bases). Germline V gene data show CDR1 as SEHNR and CDR2 as FQNEAQ (reference sequence). Trimming took 7 bases from V and 6 from J, leaving 13 bases between them. The CDR3 consists of 13 residues. For the CDR3, the DNA is TGTGCCAGCACCCCCGGACTGACAAACATTCAGTACTTC. Its protein product is CASTPGLTNIQYF.

This clonotype was seen repeatedly, ten times or more. The CDR3 sequence: CASSFSTSEQYF. DNA for the CDR3: TGTGCCAGCAGCTTCTCTACTTCCGAGCAGTACTTC. The gene calls are TRBV13 and TRBJ2-7; unclear D gene. Germline values: CDR1 PRHDT, CDR2 FYEKMQ (reference sequence). CDR3 length equals 12 residues. Trimming removed 3 bases at V and 6 bases at J, with 9 bases between.

This chain uses TRBV27 with TRBJ1-5; unclear D gene. From germline, CDR1 is MNHEY and CDR2 SMNVEV (reference sequence). V was clipped by 5 bases and J by 2 bases, with 16 bases between them. The CDR3 consists of 16 residues. The CDR3, as DNA: TGTGCCAGCAGTCCGATCGCCACGGTGGGCAATCAGCCCCAGCATTTT. It is translated as CASSPIATVGNQPQHF.

The sample holds many counts of this clonotype. The chain uses TRBV27 and TRBJ2-3, with 7 bases lining up with TRBD1. With V trimmed by 4 bases and J by 0 bases, 7 bases remained unmatched. The CDR3 spans 16 residues. Per germline, CDR1 MNHEY and CDR2 SMNVEV (reference sequence). CDR3 in DNA: TGTGCCAGCAGTTCCCCTGACAGGGCTAGCACAGATACGCAGTATTTT. Protein sequence: CASSSPDRASTDTQYF.

Many counts were recorded for this clonotype. V usage is TRBV7-9 and J usage is TRBJ2-1, with TRBD2 matching 9 bases. The CDR3 runs 13 residues. Germline V gene data show CDR1 as SEHNR and CDR2 as FQNEAQ (reference sequence). The ends lost 9 bases at V and 7 bases at J; junction bases unmatched: 7. The CDR3 is CARSGTSRNEQFF. DNA for the CDR3: TGTGCCAGATCCGGGACTAGCCGGAATGAGCAGTTCTTC.

Comments on this clonotype: A read error may account for a junction end that differs from germline. CDR3 bases: TGTGCCAGAAGGGGTAGCGATCAGCCCCAGCATTTT. The encoded protein is CARRGSDQPQHF. The chain carries TRBV2 and TRBJ1-5, with a possible D match to TRBD1 (5 bases). The CDR3 extends over 12 amino acids. Germline V gene data show CDR1 as SNHLY and CDR2 as FYNNEI.

The rearrangement joins TRBV19 to TRBJ2-5; 13 bases fit TRBD2. Germline assignment: CDR1 LNHDA and CDR2 SQIVND (reference sequence). This CDR3 spans 16 amino acids. J lost 9 bases, V lost 5 bases, and 12 bases had no gene match. This chain's CDR3 is CASSSRLAGGRGPQYF. CDR3 sequence (DNA): TGTGCCAGTAGTTCGCGACTAGCGGGGGGCCGGGGTCCCCAGTACTTC.

This clonotype has ten or more counts. The CDR3 DNA follows: TGCAGCGTTGATGTTGGGGGTAGCACAGATACGCAGTATTTT. This encodes CSVDVGGSTDTQYF. The J gene is TRBJ2-3, the V gene TRBV29-1; D could derive from TRBD1 or TRBD2 (5 bases each). The CDR3 length is 14 residues. V lost 3 bases and J 0 bases, leaving 10 bases between the germline ends. The germline gives CDR1 SQVTM, CDR2 ANQGSEA.